This T cell receptor beta chain was identified in a study of T cells after yellow fever vaccination. In its sample, this clonotype was seen a few times. The V end lost 1 base, the J end lost 5 bases, and 15 bases lay between the germline ends. The CDR3 consists of 14 residues. Per germline, CDR1 DFQATT and CDR2 SNEGSKA (reference sequence). TCRdb reprocessed the 5' RACE reads with MiXCR, giving one entry per CDR3 protein. The sample has 350,000 to 550,000 distinct CDR3 sequences, over 15% seen once. This sequence joins TRBV20-1 and TRBJ2-7; tentative D call: TRBD1 (6 bases). The clonotype comes from a man between 18 and 35 years old who received the YFV17D yellow fever vaccine. The specimen comprised PBMCs, sampled before the yellow fever booster vaccination. This CDR3 is CSARGVGTSDEQYV. For the CDR3, the DNA is TGCAGTGCTAGAGGTGTGGGGACATCGGACGAGCAGTACGTC.